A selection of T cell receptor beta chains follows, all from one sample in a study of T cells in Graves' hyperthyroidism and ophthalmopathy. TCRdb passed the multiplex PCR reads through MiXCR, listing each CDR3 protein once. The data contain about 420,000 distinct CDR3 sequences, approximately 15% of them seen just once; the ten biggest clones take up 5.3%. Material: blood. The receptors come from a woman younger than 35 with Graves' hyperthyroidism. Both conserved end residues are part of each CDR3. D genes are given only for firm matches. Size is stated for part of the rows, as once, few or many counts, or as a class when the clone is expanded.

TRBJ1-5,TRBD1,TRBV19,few,TGTGCCAGTAGTGGCGGGACAGATAGCAATCAGCCCCAGCATTTT,CASSGGTDSNQPQHF
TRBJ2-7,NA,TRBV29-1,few,TGCAGCGTTGAGACGATAGCGAATGGAGAGCAGTACTTC,CSVETIANGEQYF
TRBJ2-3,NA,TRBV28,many,TGTGCCAGCAGTTCCCCCCGACCTGTAGGGACTAGCACAGATACGCAGTATTTT,CASSSPRPVGTSTDTQYF
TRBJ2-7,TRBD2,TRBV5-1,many,TGCGCCAGCAGCCAGTGGGGGGGAAGCTCCTACGAGCAGTACTTC,CASSQWGGSSYEQYF
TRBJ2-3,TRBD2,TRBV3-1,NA,TGTGCCAGCAGCCAAGCTACTAGCGGGAGGACAGATACGCAGTATTTT,CASSQATSGRTDTQYF
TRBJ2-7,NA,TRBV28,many,TGTGCCAGCAGCCGTACTGGCTACGAGCAGTACTTC,CASSRTGYEQYF
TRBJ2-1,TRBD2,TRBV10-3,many,TGTGCCATCACCCGACAGGCAACAGGACTAGCGGGAGGCAATGAGCAGTTCTTC,CAITRQATGLAGGNEQFF
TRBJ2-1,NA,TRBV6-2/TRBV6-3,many,TGTGCCAGCAGTTACGTTCAGGGGAGTCCCTACAATGAGCAGTTCTTC,CASSYVQGSPYNEQFF
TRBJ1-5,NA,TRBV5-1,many,TGCGCCAGCAGCCGGGAGGGGGATGTGAATCAGCCCCAGCATTTT,CASSREGDVNQPQHF
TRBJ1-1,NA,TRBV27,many,TGTGCCAGCAGTTTAACGCAGGGCTTAAGAGCTTTCTTT,CASSLTQGLRAFF
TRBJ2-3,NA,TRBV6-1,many,TGTGCCAGCAGTGAAAATTTAGGAGGGACCCGGGATACGCAGTATTTT,CASSENLGGTRDTQYF
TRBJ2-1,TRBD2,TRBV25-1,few,TGTGCCAGCAGTGACTTGGGGGGGGTTGAGCAGTTCTTC,CASSDLGGVEQFF
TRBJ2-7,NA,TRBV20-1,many,TGCAGTGCTAGAGATTTGACCGAACCCGAGCAGTACTTC,CSARDLTEPEQYF
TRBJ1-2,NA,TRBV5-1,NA,TGCGCCAGCAGCTTGGTAGGGCAGGGAGGATACGGCTACACCTTC,CASSLVGQGGYGYTF
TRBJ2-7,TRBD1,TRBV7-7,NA,TGTGCTAGCAGCGCGGGACAGGGGAATTTAGAGCAGTACTTC,CASSAGQGNLEQYF
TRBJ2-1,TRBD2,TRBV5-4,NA,TGTGCCAGCAGCTCGTTAGCGGGAGGGCCAAGGGGTTACAATGAGCAGTTCTTC,CASSSLAGGPRGYNEQFF
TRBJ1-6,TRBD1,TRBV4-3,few,TGCGCCAGCAGCCAAGATGGGGACAGGGGCTCACCCCTCCACTTT,CASSQDGDRGSPLHF
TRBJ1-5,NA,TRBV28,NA,TGTGCCAGCAGTTACACAGGGTATAATCAGCCCCAGCATTTT,CASSYTGYNQPQHF
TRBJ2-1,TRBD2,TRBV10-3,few,TGTGCCATCGACCCTAGCGGGCACAGCTCCTACAATGAGCAGTTCTTC,CAIDPSGHSSYNEQFF
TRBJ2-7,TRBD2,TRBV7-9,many,TGTGCCAGCAGCTTAGGAGGGACTAGCGGGGCCTACTCCTACGAGCAGTACTTC,CASSLGGTSGAYSYEQYF
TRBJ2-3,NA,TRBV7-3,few,TGTGCCAGCAGCTTAAGGGGTGGGCCGACAGATACGCAGTATTTT,CASSLRGGPTDTQYF
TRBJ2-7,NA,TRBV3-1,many,TGTGCCAGCAGCCAAGATCCGGTTGCTACCTACGAGCAGTACTTC,CASSQDPVATYEQYF
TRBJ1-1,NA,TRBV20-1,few,TGCAGTGCAACCCAGTGGGCAGGGGCGACTGAAGCTTTCTTT,CSATQWAGATEAFF
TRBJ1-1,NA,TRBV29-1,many,TGCAGCGTTGCTCTGGGGGGCGACACTGAAGCTTTCTTT,CSVALGGDTEAFF
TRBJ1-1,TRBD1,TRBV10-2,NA,TGCGCCACCCGGGACAGGGGCGACACTGAAGCTTTCTTT,CATRDRGDTEAFF
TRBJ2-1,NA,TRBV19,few,TGTGCCAGTAGTCTACACCGGGAATTCCGCAATGAGCAGTTCTTC,CASSLHREFRNEQFF
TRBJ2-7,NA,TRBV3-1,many,TGTGCCAGCAGCCAATCCCACGAGCAGTACTTC,CASSQSHEQYF
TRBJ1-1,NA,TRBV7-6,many,TGTGCCAGCAGCGCAATGGGGCAGGGGCGGACTGAAGCTTTCTTT,CASSAMGQGRTEAFF
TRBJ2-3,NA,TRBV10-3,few,TGTGCCATCAGTGAGTCGGGGAGCGGGAGCACAGATACGCAGTATTTT,CAISESGSGSTDTQYF
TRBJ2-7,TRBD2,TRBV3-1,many,TGTGCCAGCAGCCAATCTTTCCCAATAGCGGGAGGTACCTACGAGCAGTACTTC,CASSQSFPIAGGTYEQYF
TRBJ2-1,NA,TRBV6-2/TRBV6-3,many,TGTGCCAGCACCGAGGTCGGCAATGAGCAGTTCTTC,CASTEVGNEQFF
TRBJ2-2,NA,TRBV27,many,TGTGCCAGCAGTTTGCGCGGGCCCGGGGAGCTGTTTTTT,CASSLRGPGELFF
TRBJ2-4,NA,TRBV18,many,TGTGCCAGCTCAGCATCCGCTCTGGAGAACATTCAGTACTTC,CASSASALENIQYF
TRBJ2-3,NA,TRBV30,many,TGTGCCTGGAGTTCCACAGATACGCAGTATTTT,CAWSSTDTQYF
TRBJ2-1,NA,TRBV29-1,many,TGCAGCGTTTGGGAGGTGGGGCACAATGAGCAGTTCTTC,CSVWEVGHNEQFF
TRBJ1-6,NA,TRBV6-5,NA,TGTGCCAGCGGATACGGGAAGCCCGGAAATTCACCCCTCCACTTT,CASGYGKPGNSPLHF
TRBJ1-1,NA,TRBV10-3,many,TGTGCCATCCGCTTAACCGTAATGAACACTGAAGCTTTCTTT,CAIRLTVMNTEAFF
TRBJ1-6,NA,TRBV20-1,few,TGCAGTGCTAGAGAGGTGGACAGTTATAATTCACCCCTCCACTTT,CSAREVDSYNSPLHF
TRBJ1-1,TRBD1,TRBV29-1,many,TGCAGCGTTGAAGGACCAGGGGGCACTGAAGCTTTCTTT,CSVEGPGGTEAFF
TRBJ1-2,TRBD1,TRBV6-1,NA,TGTGCCAGCAGTAGCTACACACAGGGGGCTGGGGAAGGCTACACCTTC,CASSSYTQGAGEGYTF
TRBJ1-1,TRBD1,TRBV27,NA,TGTGCCAGCAGTACTCGGACAGGGGGCGGCAACACTGAAGCTTTCTTT,CASSTRTGGGNTEAFF